Each of the 18 T cell receptor beta chains below was sequenced from the same sample in a study of a mutant IDH1 vaccine in newly diagnosed glioma. TCRdb keeps only in-frame clones here, not all; method: immunoSEQ multiplex PCR. The sample contains about 56,000 clones, over 70% of which appear only once. The time point: week 47, end of study. Topical imiquimod accompanied each vaccine dose, which consisted of 300 ug of mutant IDH1 20-mer peptide. Their antigen targets remain unknown. Source: PBMCs, taken from a glioma patient whose treatment included an IDH1 peptide vaccine. The source of these receptors is a man in his forties or fifties with glioma.

V gene TRBV5-1 combines with J gene TRBJ2-5, with D unclear. CDR1 is SGHRS, CDR2 YFSETQ, per germline. Deletions cut 0 bases from V and 5 bases from J, with 8 bases between. This CDR3 spans 13 amino acids. The CDR3 nucleotides are TGCGCCAGCAGCTTGGAACCCGTTGAGACCCAGTACTTC. This translates into CASSLEPVETQYF. Supplemented by reference TRBV5-1 and TRBJ2-5, the full variable domain reads KAGVTQTPRYLIKTRGQQVTLSCSPISGHRSVSWYQQTPGQGLQFLFEYFSETQRNKGNFPGRFSGRQFSNSRSEMNVSTLELGDSALYLCASSLEPVETQYFGPGTRLLVL.

This sequence joins TRBV14 and TRBJ2-7, with 8 nucleotides matching TRBD2. This CDR3 has 14 residues. Trimming took 6 bases from V and 5 from J; bases not matched to a gene: 9. CDR1 and CDR2 from the germline V gene are SGHDN and FVKESK. The CDR3 is CASRGTSIIDEQYF. The CDR3 bases are TGTGCCAGCAGAGGGACTAGTATAATCGACGAGCAGTACTTC. Looking up the rest from reference TRBV14 and TRBJ2-7 gives the full variable domain: EAGVTQFPSHSVIEKGQTVTLRCDPISGHDNLYWYRRVMGKEIKFLLHFVKESKQDESGMPNNRFLAERTGGTYSTLKVQPAELEDSGVYFCASRGTSIIDEQYFGPGTRLTVT.

This rearrangement joins TRBV6-6 to TRBJ2-5, with TRBD2 as a possible D gene (6 bases). The CDR3 runs 12 residues. V was pared by 6 bases and J by 5 bases, with 10 bases between. Germline V CDR1 and CDR2: MNHNY, SVGAGI (reference sequence). The CDR3 spells CASSPSDETQYF. The CDR3 bases are TGTGCCAGCAGCCCTAGCGACGAGACCCAGTACTTC.

This clone appeared once. The chain joins TRBV5-1 to TRBJ1-1; 8 nucleotides align to TRBD1. Looked up from germline, CDR1 is SGHRS and CDR2 is YFSETQ. The CDR3 spans 16 residues. With 0 bases clipped from V and 3 bases from J, the junction kept 7 bases outside the gene matches. The CDR3 region is CASSLERQGKYTEAFF. CDR3 nucleotide sequence: TGCGCCAGCAGCTTGGAGCGACAGGGGAAATACACTGAAGCTTTCTTT.

This chain joins TRBV6-5 and TRBJ1-2, with 7 bases fitting TRBD1. The CDR3 length is 13 residues. The germline CDR1 and CDR2 sequences are MNHEY and SVGAGI. V lost 6 bases, J lost 6 bases, and 7 bases stayed unmatched. The CDR3 DNA reads TGTGCCAGCAGCAAGACAGGGAGTCATGGCTACACCTTC. Translating gives CASSKTGSHGYTF.

The rearrangement joins TRBV7-6 to TRBJ1-5; 10 positions agree with TRBD1. This CDR3 spans 17 amino acids. Trimming removed 5 bases from V and 0 bases from J; junction bases left unmatched: 7. CDR1 SGHVS and CDR2 FNYEAQ come from the germline V gene. The CDR3 loop reads CASSPGQGEYSNQPQHF. As DNA, the CDR3 is TGTGCCAGCAGCCCCGGACAGGGGGAATATAGCAATCAGCCCCAGCATTTT. Based on the CDR3 plus reference TRBV7-6 and TRBJ1-5, the full variable domain is GAGVSQSPRYKVTKRGQDVALRCDPISGHVSLYWYRQALGQGPEFLTYFNYEAQQDKSGLPNDRFSAERPEGSISTLTIQRTEQRDSAMYRCASSPGQGEYSNQPQHFGDGTRLSIL.

The V and J genes are TRBV11-2 and TRBJ2-2, with TRBD1 matching 8 bases. The CDR3 covers 15 residues. The V segment lost 8 bases and the J segment 1 base; nucleotides outside the gene matches: 6. In germline, CDR1 is SGHAT, CDR2 FQNNGV. CDR3 amino acids: CASVRGTGNTGELFF. CDR3 DNA sequence: TGTGCCAGCGTGAGAGGGACAGGGAACACCGGGGAGCTGTTTTTT.

J is TRBJ2-7 and V is TRBV18, with 7 bases fitting TRBD1. The junction had 7 bases not matched to a gene; V was cut back by 6 bases and J by 2 bases. Germline CDR1 reads KGHSH; CDR2 reads LQKENI. CDR3 length: 14 residues. In DNA, the CDR3 is TGTGCCAGCTCCTCACAGGGGTTAACCTACGAGCAGTACTTC. Translation: CASSSQGLTYEQYF.

This clone was counted between two and nine times. The identical CDR3 is also encoded by other nucleotide sequences in the sample. The V call is TRBV19, the J call TRBJ2-4; weak D call: TRBD2 (5 bases). V was pared by 7 bases and J by 1 base, with 11 bases between. The CDR3 is made up of 14 amino acids. CDR1 is LNHDA and CDR2 is SQIVND in the germline V gene (reference sequence). CDR3 loop: CASTLGGAKNIQYF. For the CDR3, the DNA is TGTGCCAGTACCCTGGGCGGGGCCAAAAACATTCAGTACTTC.

V usage is TRBV7-2 and J usage is TRBJ2-1; D gene ambiguous. Germline V gene lookup returns CDR1 SGHTA and CDR2 FQGNSA. The CDR3 totals 15 residues. The ends were cut back, 0 bases at V and 0 bases at J, with 6 bases in the middle. The chain's CDR3 is CASSLAADSYNEQFF. CDR3 nucleotides: TGTGCCAGCAGCTTAGCGGCTGACTCCTACAATGAGCAGTTCTTC. The entire variable domain, with the rest obtained from reference TRBV7-2 and TRBJ2-1, is as follows: GAGVSQSPSNKVTEKGKDVELRCDPISGHTALYWYRQSLGQGLEFLIYFQGNSAPDKSGLPSDRFSAERTGGSVSTLTIQRTQQEDSAVYLCASSLAADSYNEQFFGPGTRLTVL.

The chain combines TRBV4-1 with TRBJ2-3, with TRBD1 matching 10 bases. The J segment lost 5 bases and the V segment lost 6 bases, leaving 8 bases of the junction unmatched. Per germline, CDR1 MGHRA and CDR2 YSYEKL. The CDR3 has 15 residues. The CDR3 DNA is TGCGCCAGCAGTAGAGACAGGGGGCAACAAGATACGCAGTATTTT. Protein sequence: CASSRDRGQQDTQYF.

This chain uses TRBV9 with TRBJ1-3, with a weak D call TRBD1 (6 bases). Per the germline V gene, CDR1 is SGDLS and CDR2 is YYNGEE. This CDR3 is built from 15 residues. The V and J ends lost 0 bases and 4 bases respectively, with 11 bases between them. The CDR3 is CASSVDRTAGNTIYF. CDR3 sequence (DNA): TGTGCCAGCAGCGTAGATAGGACAGCGGGAAACACCATATATTTT.

The J gene is TRBJ2-5, the V gene TRBV4-3; 9 nucleotides agree with TRBD1. Looked up from germline, CDR1 is LGHNA and CDR2 is YSLEER. The length of the CDR3 is 15 residues. The V and J ends lost 3 bases and 5 bases, in that order; junction bases with no gene match: 7. The CDR3 loop is CASSHGTGGRETQYF. Written as DNA, the CDR3 is TGCGCCAGCAGCCATGGCACAGGGGGCCGGGAGACCCAGTACTTC.

J is TRBJ2-7 and V is TRBV6-1; either TRBD1 or TRBD2 may supply D (5 bases each). Trimming removed 2 bases from V and 7 bases from J, with 18 bases in between. The germline gives CDR1 MNHNS, CDR2 SASEGT. This CDR3 contains 15 residues. CDR3 sequence reads: CASSESSWGWEEQYF. As DNA, the CDR3 is TGTGCCAGCAGTGAATCGTCCTGGGGGTGGGAAGAGCAGTACTTC.

V usage is TRBV6-5 and J usage is TRBJ2-5; D possibly matches TRBD1 or TRBD2 (6 bases each). The CDR3 covers 13 residues. V lost 10 bases and J 5 bases, leaving 17 bases between the germline ends. CDR1 and CDR2 from the germline V gene are MNHEY and SVGAGI. The CDR3 sequence is CATRDPGAETQYF. CDR3 bases: TGTGCCACGCGGGACCCGGGGGCGGAGACCCAGTACTTC.

The genes are TRBV5-1 and TRBJ1-3, with D possibly TRBD1 on 5 matching bases. The germline gives CDR1 SGHRS, CDR2 YFSETQ. The CDR3 runs to 14 residues. The ends were cut back, 6 bases at V and 8 bases at J, with 18 bases in the middle. The CDR3 coding sequence is TGCGCCAGCAAGGCTTCGAATTGGGGGGACACCATATATTTT. Protein sequence: CASKASNWGDTIYF.

The V gene is TRBV7-2, the J gene TRBJ2-7; 10 bases are shared with TRBD1. With 1 base clipped from V and 5 bases from J, the junction kept 5 bases outside the gene matches. CDR1 is SGHTA and CDR2 is FQGNSA in the germline V gene. The CDR3 is made up of 15 amino acids. CDR3 region: CASSLGMTGGDEQYF. For the CDR3, the DNA is TGTGCCAGCAGCTTAGGAATGACAGGGGGCGACGAGCAGTACTTC. The complete variable domain, with remaining parts taken from reference TRBV7-2 and TRBJ2-7, reads GAGVSQSPSNKVTEKGKDVELRCDPISGHTALYWYRQSLGQGLEFLIYFQGNSAPDKSGLPSDRFSAERTGGSVSTLTIQRTQQEDSAVYLCASSLGMTGGDEQYFGPGTRLTVT.

The chain couples TRBV9 to TRBJ1-5, with D perhaps matching TRBD1 (5 bases). CDR1 SGDLS and CDR2 YYNGEE come from the germline V gene. The CDR3 runs to 15 residues. The V end was cut by 3 bases, the J end by 1 base, with 11 bases between. CDR3 coding DNA: TGTGCCAGCAGCGCGACAGCGAGAAGCAATCAGCCCCAGCATTTT. The encoded protein is CASSATARSNQPQHF.